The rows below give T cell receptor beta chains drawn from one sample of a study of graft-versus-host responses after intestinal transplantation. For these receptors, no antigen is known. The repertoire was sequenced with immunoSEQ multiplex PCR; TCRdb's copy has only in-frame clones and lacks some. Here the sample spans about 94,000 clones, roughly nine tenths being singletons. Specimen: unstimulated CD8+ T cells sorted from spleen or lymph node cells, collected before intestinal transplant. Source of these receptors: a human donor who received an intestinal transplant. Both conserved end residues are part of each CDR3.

CASSLGGGTEAFF	TRBJ1-1	TRBV5-1
CASSLAGQEAFF	TRBJ1-1	TRBV5-8
CASSVIAGGWGIQYF	TRBJ2-4	TRBV7-6
CAWSQDYEQYF	TRBJ2-7	TRBV30
CASPCRQPYSNQPQHF	TRBJ1-5	TRBV10-2
CASRNRDTTYEQYF	TRBJ2-7	TRBV6-1
CASRGGANEQFF	TRBJ2-1	TRBV7-8
CASSEGAGANVLTF	TRBJ2-6	TRBV9
CASNPGYNSPLHF	TRBJ1-6	TRBV7-2
CASSFGRGYGYTF	TRBJ1-2	TRBV27
CASSDRGSSYEQYF	TRBJ2-7	TRBV2
CASIGGEAFF	TRBJ1-1	TRBV19
CASSGGDQPQHF	TRBJ1-5	TRBV28
CASSFQGREQYF	TRBJ2-7	TRBV27
CASSRQGYEQYF	TRBJ2-7	TRBV2
CSVENRGRDTQYF	TRBJ2-3	TRBV29-1
CASSQGASGKWSKNIQYF	TRBJ2-4	TRBV14
CASSPDRETYEQYF	TRBJ2-7	TRBV18
CASSYRGQNIQYF	TRBJ2-4	TRBV7-2
CASSLPTGFRHEQYF	TRBJ2-7	TRBV28
CASSLGDSGNPEQYF	TRBJ2-7	TRBV7-8
CASSLGPGDYGYTF	TRBJ1-2	TRBV7-3
CASSLGGSVSYDVQYF	TRBJ2-7	TRBV5-1
CASSLGQAYGYTF	TRBJ1-2	TRBV28
CASSRNDREVEKLFF	TRBJ1-4	TRBV7-9
CASSWRGQGKGEQYF	TRBJ2-7	TRBV13
CAWSDPRDEQYF	TRBJ2-7	TRBV30
CATSTGTNEKLFF	TRBJ1-4	TRBV15
CASSQDTGFYGYTF	TRBJ1-2	TRBV4-1
CASSYGRAEGEQFF	TRBJ2-1	TRBV6-5
CASSTPGISYGYTF	TRBJ1-2	TRBV19
CASSLGPIYEQYF	TRBJ2-7	TRBV11-2
CASSYRPAGLGEQYF	TRBJ2-7	TRBV4-1